Below, one TCR beta chain is given with its context. The antigen is undetermined. Amplification yielded TCR beta CDR3 regions, with RNA transcripts as the source. With the HTBI primer set, the TCR CDR3 went through a first round of RT-PCR. TCRdb recomputed calls from the multiplex PCR reads with MiXCR, one row per CDR3 protein. The sample has roughly 840,000 distinct CDR3 sequences, roughly 37% seen once. The data originate from a study of T cells in Graves' hyperthyroidism and ophthalmopathy. CDR1 and CDR2 (germline): ENHRY, SYGVKD. This CDR3 has 12 residues. V lost 4 bases and J lost 8, with 11 bases in between. Study results and limitations: Before onset, by a median of approximately 6.8 months, the model predicted ophthalmopathy.

The sequenced sample consisted of blood. The sequence was collected from a man between 18 and 35 years old with Graves' hyperthyroidism. The rearrangement uses TRBV10-3 and TRBJ1-2; D is undetermined. CDR3 protein: CAISGDGTGYTF. Here the CDR3 DNA reads TGTGCCATCAGTGGAGATGGAACAGGCTACACCTTC.